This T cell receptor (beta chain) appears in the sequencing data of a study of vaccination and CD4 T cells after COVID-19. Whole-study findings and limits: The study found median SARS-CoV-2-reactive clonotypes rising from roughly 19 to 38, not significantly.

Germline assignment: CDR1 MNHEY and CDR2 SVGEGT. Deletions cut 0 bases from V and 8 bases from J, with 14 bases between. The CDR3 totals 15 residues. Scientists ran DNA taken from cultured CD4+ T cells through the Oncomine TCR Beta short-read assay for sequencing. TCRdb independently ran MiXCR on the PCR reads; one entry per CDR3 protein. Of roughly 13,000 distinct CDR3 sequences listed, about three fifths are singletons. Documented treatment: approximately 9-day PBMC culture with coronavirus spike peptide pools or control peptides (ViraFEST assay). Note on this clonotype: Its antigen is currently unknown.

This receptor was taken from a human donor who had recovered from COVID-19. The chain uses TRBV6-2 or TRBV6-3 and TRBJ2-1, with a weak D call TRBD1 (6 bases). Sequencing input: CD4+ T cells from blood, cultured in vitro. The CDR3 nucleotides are TGTGCCAGCAGTTACTCGAGTCAGGGGCGCGATGAGCAGTTCTTC. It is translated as CASSYSSQGRDEQFF.